This paragraph reports one TCR beta chain. Its antigen is undetermined. The junction shows a germline mismatch at one end, possibly a read error. Primers for the PCR totalled 60 Vbeta and 13 Jbeta. Study processing details: In a later analysis, of 79 million or so unique beta chains, 9 million to 11 million appeared in at least two donors. The repertoire was sequenced with immunoSEQ multiplex PCR; TCRdb's copy has only in-frame clones and lacks some. V, J and clone size are those of that table, while D and trimming were read from the DNA. The sample contains under 200,000 clones, less than 75% of which appear only once. This sample stems from a study of cytomegalovirus exposure and HLA in healthy donors. The study, taken as a whole, reports: Cytomegalovirus association was assigned to about 150 TCR beta chains.

Per the germline V gene, CDR1 is SGHDT and CDR2 is YYEEEE. This CDR3 region has 13 residues. The chain has TRBV5-6 and TRBJ2-3, with 8 positions matching TRBD2. The receptor was derived from a girl aged 10-17 years in good health and CMV-seronegative. Sample: PBMCs. This CDR3 reads CASTTPIEGGGTF. The CDR3 coding sequence is TGTGCCAGCACCACACCCATTGAAGGCGGGGGGACTTTT.